What follows are 2 T cell receptor beta chains derived from one specimen sequenced in a study of blood T cell repertoires in COVID-19. The data were produced by immunoSEQ multiplex PCR, yet TCRdb's version contains in-frame clones alone and is incomplete. The sample carries about 220,000 clones, more than 75% recorded once. Sequencing was performed on peripheral blood. These receptors originate from a man aged 50 to 59 who had recovered from COVID-19.

This rearrangement joins TRBV5-6 to TRBJ2-7, with 11 bases lining up with TRBD1. Trimming removed 3 bases from V and 4 bases from J; junction bases left unmatched: 9. There are 16 residues in the CDR3. Germline loops: CDR1 SGHDT, CDR2 YYEEEE. The CDR3 coding sequence is TGTGCCAGCAGCTCTCTTGTAGGACAGGGGGCTTACGAGCAGTACTTC. This sequence encodes CASSSLVGQGAYEQYF.

This chain links TRBV30 with TRBJ2-7; 11 bases agree with TRBD1. Germline trimming cut 4 bases from V and 2 bases from J; bases unmatched to any gene: 13. The CDR3 is 17 amino acids. CDR1 GTSNPN and CDR2 SVGIG come from the germline V gene (reference sequence). CDR3 protein: CAWTDRGPGQGAYEQYF. DNA for the CDR3: TGTGCCTGGACCGATCGAGGGCCGGGACAGGGGGCCTACGAGCAGTACTTC.